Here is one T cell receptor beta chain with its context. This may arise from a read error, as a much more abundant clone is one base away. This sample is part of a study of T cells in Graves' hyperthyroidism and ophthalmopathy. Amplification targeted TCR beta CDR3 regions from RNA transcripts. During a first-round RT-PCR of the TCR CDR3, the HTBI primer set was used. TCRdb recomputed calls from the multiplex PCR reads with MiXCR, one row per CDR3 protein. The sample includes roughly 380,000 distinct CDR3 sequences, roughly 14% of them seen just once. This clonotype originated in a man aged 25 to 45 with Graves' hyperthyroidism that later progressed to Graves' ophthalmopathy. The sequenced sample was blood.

In DNA form, the CDR3 reads TGTGCCAGCAGCTTGGGACGGACCTCTGGAAACACCATATATTTT. Amino acids: CASSLGRTSGNTIYF. This chain joins TRBV11-2 and TRBJ1-3; perhaps TRBD1 as D (5 bases). Between the trimmed V and J ends, which lost 3 bases and 0 bases, there was a span of 9 bases. CDR3 length equals 15 residues. CDR1 and CDR2 (germline): SGHAT, FQNNGV.